This T cell receptor beta chain was retrieved from a study of OX40 agonist ivuxolimab in advanced cancers. Trimming removed 0 bases at V and 4 bases at J, with 12 bases between. This CDR3 contains 15 residues. Germline lookup yields CDR1 SGHAT and CDR2 FQNNGV. Clones were sequenced by immunoSEQ multiplex PCR, and TCRdb holds only the in-frame ones, with some missing. The sample lists around 100,000 clones, nearly 90% occurring once. Sequencing used CD4+ or CD8+ T cells sorted from blood, obtained in a trial of the OX40 agonist ivuxolimab. The TCR sequence derives from an adult with an advanced solid tumor such as melanoma, head and neck, liver or kidney cancer. This chain links TRBV11-2 with TRBJ1-2; D gene ambiguous. The CDR3 nucleotides read TGTGCCAGCAGCTTAGATTTGGGAGGTGGCTATGGCTACACCTTC. Amino acid sequence: CASSLDLGGGYGYTF.